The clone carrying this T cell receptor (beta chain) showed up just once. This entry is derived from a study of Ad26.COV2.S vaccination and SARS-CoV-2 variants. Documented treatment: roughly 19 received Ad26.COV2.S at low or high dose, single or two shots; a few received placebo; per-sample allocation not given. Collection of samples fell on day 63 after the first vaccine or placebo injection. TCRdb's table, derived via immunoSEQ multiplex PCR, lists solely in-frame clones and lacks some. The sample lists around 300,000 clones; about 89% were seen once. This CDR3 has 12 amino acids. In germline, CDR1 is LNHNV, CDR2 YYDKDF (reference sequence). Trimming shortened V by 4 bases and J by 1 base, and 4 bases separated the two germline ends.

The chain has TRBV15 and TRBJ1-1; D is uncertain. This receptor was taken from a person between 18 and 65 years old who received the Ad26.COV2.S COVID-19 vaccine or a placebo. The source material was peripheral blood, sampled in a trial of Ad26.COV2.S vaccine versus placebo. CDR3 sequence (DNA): TGTGCCACCAGCACTCGGAACACTGAAGCTTTCTTT. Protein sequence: CATSTRNTEAFF.